Each of the 10 T cell receptor beta chains below was sequenced from the same sample in a study of glioma-infiltrating T cells after dendritic cell vaccination (dated by TCRdb to between 2015 and 2016). Library creation used the immunoSEQ multiplex PCR assay. TCRdb provides this immuneACCESS table in a form limited to in-frame rearrangements. Some clones are lacking; in checked studies, under half of them reflect an unresolved V gene, and why the rest are absent is not known. The sample contains about 65,000 clones, approximately 86% of them found a single time. Of the sample, approximately 10% falls within the top ten clones. What this sample's time point label stands for: after dendritic cell vaccination, including at tumor progression/relapse. The material was blood, obtained after dendritic cell vaccination. Every receptor here comes from a human donor with glioblastoma.

This chain links TRBV7-2 with TRBJ2-7; TRBD2 aligns across 13 bases. The CDR3 totals 15 residues. With 4 bases clipped from V and 6 bases from J, the junction kept 6 bases outside the gene matches. Looked up from germline, CDR1 is SGHTA and CDR2 is FQGNSA. The CDR3 protein is CASSWRTSGSTEQYF. CDR3 bases: TGTGCCAGCAGCTGGCGGACTAGCGGGAGTACCGAGCAGTACTTC.

The V gene is TRBV7-3, the J gene TRBJ2-5; D may be TRBD1 (6 bases). V was trimmed by 2 bases and J by 4 bases, leaving 8 bases between them. The CDR3 sequence is 13 residues long. From germline, CDR1 is SGHTA and CDR2 FQGTGA. The CDR3 nucleotides are TGTGCCAGCAGCTTAGACAGGAGAGAGACCCAGTACTTC. Encoded protein: CASSLDRRETQYF.

This clone showed up just once. This rearrangement joins TRBV19 to TRBJ2-5, with 7 bases that match TRBD1. The J call could be wrong; TRBJ2-7 is a better fit for the DNA end. CDR3 size: 14 residues. Looked up from germline, CDR1 is LNHDA and CDR2 is SQIVND (reference sequence). The DNA of the CDR3 is TGTGCCAGTAGTATCTGGGACAGTAACTACGAGCAGTACTTC. Translating it yields CASSIWDSNYEQYF.

The V call is TRBV7-6, the J call TRBJ2-7, with D perhaps TRBD1 (6 bases). The germline CDR1 and CDR2 sequences are SGHVS and FNYEAQ. With 1 base removed from V and 3 bases from J, the gap between germline ends came to 13 bases. The CDR3 covers 15 residues. This CDR3 reads CASSLGIGGVYEQYF. CDR3 nucleotides: TGTGCCAGCAGCTTAGGTATAGGGGGAGTCTACGAGCAGTACTTC.

CDR3: CASSQGQGNRGRSETQYF. The CDR3 DNA reads as TGCGCCAGCAGCCAAGGCCAGGGAAATAGAGGTCGTTCGGAGACCCAGTACTTC. V is TRBV4-1 and J is TRBJ2-5, with D perhaps matching TRBD1 (5 bases). The CDR3 extends over 18 amino acids. V lost 1 base and J 5 bases, leaving 23 bases between the germline ends. Germline lookup yields CDR1 MGHRA and CDR2 YSYEKL.

CDR3 sequence (DNA): TGTGCCAGCAGCCTAGTTCAGCGGGGGGCCTACGAGCAGTACTTC. It specifies CASSLVQRGAYEQYF. This rearrangement joins TRBV7-9 to TRBJ2-7; TRBD2 matches 9 bases. V lost 5 bases and J lost 2; bases outside the gene matches: 7. CDR3 size: 15 residues. Germline CDR1 SEHNR, CDR2 FQNEAQ (reference sequence).

The V and J genes are TRBV30 and TRBJ1-1; 8 nucleotides line up with TRBD1. Germline V CDR1 and CDR2: GTSNPN, SVGIG (reference sequence). V gave up 4 bases and J gave up 0 bases; unmatched junction bases: 4. CDR3 length: 14 amino acids. The CDR3 region is CAWTGQGLNTEAFF. CDR3 bases: TGTGCCTGGACTGGACAGGGATTGAACACTGAAGCTTTCTTT.

The CDR3 sequence: CASSIGTSGAPYEQYF. As DNA, the CDR3 is TGTGCCAGTAGTATCGGGACTAGCGGAGCCCCCTACGAGCAGTACTTC. The rearrangement links TRBV19 to TRBJ2-7; 11 bases line up with TRBD2. J lost 2 bases, V lost 3 bases, and 6 bases had no gene match. Germline V gene sequence: CDR1 LNHDA, CDR2 SQIVND (reference sequence). This CDR3 contains 16 residues.

This chain links TRBV18 with TRBJ1-1; D not resolved. This CDR3 has 13 residues. V was pared by 2 bases and J by 5 bases, with 9 bases between. Germline-derived CDR1 and CDR2 are KGHSH and LQKENI. DNA of the CDR3: TGTGCCAGCTCACCATCGCGGGGAACTGAAGCTTTCTTT. Amino acids: CASSPSRGTEAFF. Combining the CDR3 with reference TRBV18 and TRBJ1-1 gives the whole variable domain NAGVMQNPRHLVRRRGQEARLRCSPMKGHSHVYWYRQLPEEGLKFMVYLQKENIIDESGMPKERFSAEFPKEGPSILRIQQVVRGDSAAYFCASSPSRGTEAFFGQGTRLTVV.

The V call is TRBV18, the J call TRBJ1-1, with 8 bases identical to TRBD1. This CDR3 is built from 13 residues. Trimming at V came to 8 bases and at J to 4 bases, leaving 6 bases not matched to a gene. CDR1 is KGHSH, CDR2 LQKENI, per germline. CDR3 bases: TGTGCCAGCACCTGGGACAGGACCACTGAAGCTTTCTTT. Its translation: CASTWDRTTEAFF.